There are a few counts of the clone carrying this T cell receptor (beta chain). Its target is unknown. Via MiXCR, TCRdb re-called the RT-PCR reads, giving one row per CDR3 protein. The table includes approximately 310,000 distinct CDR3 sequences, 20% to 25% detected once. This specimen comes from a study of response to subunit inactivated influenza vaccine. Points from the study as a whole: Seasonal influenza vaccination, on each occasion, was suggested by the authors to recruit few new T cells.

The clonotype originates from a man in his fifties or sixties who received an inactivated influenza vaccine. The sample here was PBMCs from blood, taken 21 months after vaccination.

The CDR3 reads CASSTGLAVYNEQFF. CDR3 DNA: TGTGCCAGCAGCACGGGACTAGCGGTATACAATGAGCAGTTCTTC. V gene TRBV2 combines with J gene TRBJ2-1; the match to TRBD2 covers 11 bases. Looked up from germline, CDR1 is SNHLY and CDR2 is FYNNEI. V shed 6 bases and J 4 bases; nucleotides not matched to a gene: 5. The CDR3 consists of 15 residues.